Listed below are T cell receptor beta chains from one sample, sequenced in a study of blood T cell repertoires in COVID-19. Profiling relied on immunoSEQ multiplex PCR, and the TCRdb table lists in-frame clones only, not all of them. The data contain roughly 100,000 clones, about 72% of them singletons. The sequenced material came from peripheral blood. These receptors came from a man in his fifties or sixties with active or convalescent COVID-19. Both conserved end residues are part of each CDR3. D genes are given only for firm matches. Size is stated for part of the rows, as once, few or many counts, or as a class when the clone is expanded.

V	size	length	J	D	CDR3	DNA
TRBV11-2	NA	16	TRBJ1-2	NA	CASSLARGTARYGYTF	TGTGCCAGCAGCTTAGCAAGGGGGACCGCGAGGTATGGCTACACCTTC
TRBV19	NA	16	TRBJ1-3	NA	CASSTNQAISGNTIYF	TGTGCCAGTAGTACCAATCAGGCGATCTCTGGAAACACCATATATTTT
TRBV24-1	NA	16	TRBJ2-6	NA	CATSDYGGPGANVLTF	TGTGCCACCAGTGATTACGGGGGGCCTGGGGCCAACGTCCTGACTTTC
TRBV6-5	once	14	TRBJ2-2	NA	CASSYSLIDGELFF	TGTGCCAGCAGTTATAGCCTAATAGACGGGGAGCTGTTTTTT
TRBV4-1	NA	17	TRBJ2-1	NA	CASSQDRRGSTLNEQFF	TGCGCCAGCAGCCAAGATAGGCGGGGATCCACACTCAATGAGCAGTTCTTC
TRBV2	NA	11	TRBJ2-1	NA	CASRTYNEQFF	TGTGCCAGCAGGACTTACAATGAGCAGTTCTTC
TRBV27	few	14	TRBJ2-2	NA	CASSFSRRGGELFF	TGTGCCAGCAGTTTTTCTAGGCGGGGCGGGGAGCTGTTTTTT
TRBV30	NA	13	TRBJ2-3	NA	CAWSVLMTDTQYF	TGTGCCTGGAGTGTACTCATGACAGATACGCAGTATTTT
TRBV6-5	NA	13	TRBJ2-7	NA	CASSRSVSYEQYF	TGTGCCAGCAGTCGTAGCGTTTCCTACGAGCAGTACTTC
TRBV5-8	NA	13	TRBJ2-1	TRBD2	CASSLETSGRILF	TGTGCCAGCAGCTTGGAGACTAGCGGGAGAATCCTCTTC
TRBV19	NA	15	TRBJ1-1	TRBD1	CASRDRGTLNTEAFF	TGTGCCAGCAGGGACAGGGGTACCCTGAACACTGAAGCTTTCTTT
TRBV11-2	NA	12	TRBJ2-1	NA	CASSLPRGEQFF	TGTGCCAGCAGCTTGCCTAGAGGTGAGCAGTTCTTC
TRBV6-5	NA	15	TRBJ2-3	TRBD2	CASRASGTSTDTQYF	TGTGCCAGCAGGGCTAGCGGGACTAGCACAGATACGCAGTATTTT
TRBV28	NA	17	TRBJ2-4	TRBD2	CASRGQGLAVAKNIQYF	TGTGCCAGCAGAGGGCAGGGACTAGCGGTAGCCAAAAACATTCAGTACTTC
TRBV3-1/TRBV3-2	few	14	TRBJ1-1	NA	CASSIQGGNTEAFF	TGTGCCAGCAGCATACAGGGTGGAAACACTGAAGCTTTCTTT
TRBV7-2	NA	14	TRBJ1-2	TRBD1	CASSPSTGGIGYTF	TGTGCCAGCAGCCCCTCGACAGGGGGGATTGGCTACACCTTC
TRBV5-1	NA	15	TRBJ1-6	NA	CASSLSRTADSPLHF	TGCGCCAGCAGCTTGTCCCGGACTGCGGATTCACCCCTCCACTTT
TRBV6-4	NA	19	TRBJ2-1	TRBD2	CASSPRALAGVGSYNEQFF	TGTGCCAGCAGCCCCAGGGCCCTAGCGGGAGTGGGGTCCTACAATGAGCAGTTCTTC
TRBV5-8	NA	15	TRBJ2-1	NA	CASSLDGGSENEQFF	TGTGCCAGCAGCTTGGACGGGGGATCGGAGAATGAGCAGTTCTTC
TRBV9	NA	16	TRBJ1-2	NA	CASSVDPGEKNYGYTF	TGTGCCAGCAGCGTAGATCCGGGGGAGAAGAACTATGGCTACACCTTC
TRBV6-6	NA	15	TRBJ2-5	TRBD2	CASSYWAGVQETQYF	TGTGCCAGCAGTTACTGGGCGGGAGTGCAAGAGACCCAGTACTTC
TRBV7-6	NA	15	TRBJ2-5	TRBD2	CASSLMGGEEETQYF	TGTGCCAGCAGCTTAATGGGAGGGGAGGAAGAGACCCAGTACTTC
TRBV12-3/TRBV12-4	NA	11	TRBJ2-2	NA	CAYSRGGELFF	TGTGCCTACTCCCGGGGCGGGGAGCTGTTTTTT
TRBV28	NA	15	TRBJ1-6	NA	CASSFIEGVYSPLHF	TGTGCCAGCAGTTTTATTGAGGGGGTATACTCACCCCTCCACTTT
TRBV23-1	NA	11	TRBJ2-1	NA	CASTQSPGQFF	TGCGCCAGCACTCAGTCGCCGGGGCAGTTCTTC
TRBV9	NA	15	TRBJ1-2	TRBD1	CASSVGTGHNYGYTF	TGTGCCAGCAGCGTAGGGACAGGGCATAACTATGGCTACACCTTC
TRBV5-5	NA	18	TRBJ1-5	TRBD1	CASSPKGAHRLLEQPQHF	TGTGCCAGCAGCCCTAAGGGGGCCCATCGCCTTTTGGAACAGCCCCAGCATTTT
TRBV19	NA	15	TRBJ2-1	NA	CASRLDRSSYNEQFF	TGTGCCAGTAGGCTGGATAGGAGCTCCTACAATGAGCAGTTCTTC
TRBV20-1	NA	15	TRBJ2-7	TRBD2	CSASPQASGLYEQYF	TGCAGTGCTAGTCCCCAGGCTAGCGGACTTTACGAGCAGTACTTC
TRBV2	NA	13	TRBJ1-4	TRBD1	CASWGQANEKLFF	TGTGCCAGCTGGGGACAGGCGAATGAAAAACTGTTTTTT
TRBV6-1	NA	14	TRBJ2-5	TRBD2	CASSERVGGETQYF	TGTGCCAGCAGTGAAAGGGTGGGAGGGGAGACCCAGTACTTC
TRBV7-2	NA	13	TRBJ2-5	NA	CASSLGGRETQYF	TGTGCCAGCAGCTTAGGCGGGCGAGAGACCCAGTACTTC
TRBV4-1	NA	14	TRBJ1-5	NA	CASSQVSGDQPQHF	TGCGCCAGCAGCCAAGTTTCGGGGGATCAGCCCCAGCATTTT
TRBV9	once	18	TRBJ2-3	TRBD2	CASSVTGLAGGGTDTQYF	TGTGCCAGCAGCGTAACGGGACTAGCGGGAGGAGGCACAGATACGCAGTATTTT
TRBV4-1	NA	16	TRBJ2-2	TRBD2	CASSQEATSGTGELFF	TGCGCCAGCAGCCAAGAAGCGACTAGCGGCACCGGGGAGCTGTTTTTT
TRBV28	NA	15	TRBJ2-5	NA	CASKGGGPPKETQYF	TGTGCCAGCAAAGGGGGTGGCCCACCAAAAGAGACCCAGTACTTC